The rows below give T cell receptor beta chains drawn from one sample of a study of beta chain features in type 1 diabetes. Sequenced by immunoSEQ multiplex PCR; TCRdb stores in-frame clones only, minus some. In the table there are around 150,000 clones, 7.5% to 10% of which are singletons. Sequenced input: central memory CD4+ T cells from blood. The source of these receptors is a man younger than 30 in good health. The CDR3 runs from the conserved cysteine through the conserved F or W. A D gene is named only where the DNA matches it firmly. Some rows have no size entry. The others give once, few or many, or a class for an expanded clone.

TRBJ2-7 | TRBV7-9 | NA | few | CASSPWGGAGEQYF | TGTGCCAGCAGCCCCTGGGGGGGGGCTGGAGAGCAGTACTTC
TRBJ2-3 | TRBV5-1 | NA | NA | CASSQSSMADTQYF | TGCGCCAGCAGCCAATCTAGCATGGCAGATACGCAGTATTTT
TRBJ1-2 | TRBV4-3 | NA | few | CASSRTWTAYTNYGYTF | TGCGCCAGCAGCCGGACCTGGACAGCCTACACTAACTATGGCTACACCTTC
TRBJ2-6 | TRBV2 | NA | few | CASLRQGTGANVLTF | TGTGCCAGCCTCCGTCAGGGAACTGGGGCCAACGTCCTGACTTTC
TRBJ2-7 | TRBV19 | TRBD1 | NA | CASSLQGKDEQYF | TGTGCCAGTTCCCTACAGGGGAAAGACGAGCAGTACTTC
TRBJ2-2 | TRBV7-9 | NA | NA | CASSPNQGNTGELFF | TGTGCCAGCAGTCCTAATCAGGGGAACACCGGGGAGCTGTTTTTT
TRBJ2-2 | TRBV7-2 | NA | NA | CASSLGTYANTGELFF | TGTGCCAGCAGCTTAGGGACTTACGCGAACACCGGGGAGCTGTTTTTT
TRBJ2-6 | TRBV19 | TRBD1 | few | CASSQQGNGANVLTF | TGTGCCAGTAGTCAACAGGGGAACGGGGCCAACGTCCTGACTTTC
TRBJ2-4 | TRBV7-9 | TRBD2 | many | CASSFRYGTSVKNIQYF | TGTGCCAGCAGCTTCCGATATGGGACTAGCGTCAAAAACATTCAGTACTTC
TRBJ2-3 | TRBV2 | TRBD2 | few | CASSFSGSGTDTQYF | TGTGCCAGCAGCTTTAGCGGGAGCGGCACAGATACGCAGTATTTT
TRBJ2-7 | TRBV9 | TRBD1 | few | CASSGGTDTTYEQYF | TGTGCCAGCAGCGGTGGGACAGACACTACCTACGAGCAGTACTTC
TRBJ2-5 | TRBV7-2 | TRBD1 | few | CASSREGAGGRTQYF | TGTGCCAGCAGCCGAGAGGGGGCCGGCGGGCGGACCCAGTACTTC
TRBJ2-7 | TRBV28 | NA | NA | CASSLTVHEQYF | TGTGCCAGCAGTTTAACGGTCCACGAGCAGTACTTC
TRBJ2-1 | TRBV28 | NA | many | CASRASIWRNEQFF | TGTGCCAGCAGGGCGTCGATCTGGAGGAATGAGCAGTTCTTC
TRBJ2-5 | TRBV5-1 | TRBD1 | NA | CASSPSMAGGMETQYF | TGCGCCAGCAGCCCCTCGATGGCAGGGGGTATGGAGACCCAGTACTTC
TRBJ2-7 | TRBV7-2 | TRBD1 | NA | CASSQGTGSSYEQYF | TGCGCCAGCAGCCAAGGGACAGGAAGCTCCTACGAGCAGTACTTC
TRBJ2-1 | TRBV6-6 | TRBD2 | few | CASSYVGRRNEQFF | TGTGCCAGCAGTTACGTCGGGAGGAGGAATGAGCAGTTCTTC
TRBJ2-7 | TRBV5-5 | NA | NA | CASSPLFRYEQYF | TGTGCCAGCAGCCCACTATTTCGGTACGAGCAGTACTTC
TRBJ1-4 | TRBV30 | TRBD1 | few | CAWSSLTGLNEKLFF | TGTGCCTGGAGTTCCCTGACAGGGCTTAATGAAAAACTGTTTTTT
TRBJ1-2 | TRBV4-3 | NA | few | CASSQERHTNYGYTF | TGCGCCAGCAGCCAAGAGAGACACACGAACTATGGCTACACCTTC
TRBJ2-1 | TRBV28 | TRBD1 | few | CASSLQLRTGEQPFF | TGTGCCAGCAGTCTCCAACTTAGGACAGGGGAACAACCGTTCTTC
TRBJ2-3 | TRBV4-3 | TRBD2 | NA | CASSQPTSGSTNTQYF | TGCGCCAGCAGCCAACCGACTAGCGGGTCCACAAATACGCAGTATTTT
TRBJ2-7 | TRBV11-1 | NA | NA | CASSLLGGPYEQYF | TGTGCCAGCAGCTTACTTGGGGGCCCCTACGAGCAGTACTTC
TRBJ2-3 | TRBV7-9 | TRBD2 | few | CASSLDLLAGRSDTQYF | TGTGCCAGCAGCTTAGACTTGCTAGCGGGAAGGTCAGATACGCAGTATTTT
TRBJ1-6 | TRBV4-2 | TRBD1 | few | CASSRDRGSPLHF | TGTGCCAGCAGCCGGGACAGGGGCTCACCCCTCCACTTT
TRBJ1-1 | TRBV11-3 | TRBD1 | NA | CASSPGQGVREAFF | TGTGCCAGCAGCCCGGGACAGGGGGTTAGAGAAGCTTTCTTT
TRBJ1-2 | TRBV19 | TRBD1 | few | CASSYSTGGSYGYTF | TGTGCCAGTAGTTACTCGACAGGGGGTAGCTATGGCTACACCTTC
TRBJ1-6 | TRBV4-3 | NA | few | CASSPQIGRVNSPLHF | TGCGCCAGCAGCCCTCAAATCGGCAGGGTTAATTCACCCCTCCACTTT
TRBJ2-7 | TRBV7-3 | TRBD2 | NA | CASSLTSGQVEQYF | TGTGCCAGCAGCCTGACTAGCGGTCAGGTCGAGCAGTACTTC
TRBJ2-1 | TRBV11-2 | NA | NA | CASSVLEGGEQFF | TGTGCCAGCAGCGTGCTAGAGGGCGGTGAGCAGTTCTTC
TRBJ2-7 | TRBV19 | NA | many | CASSMRFVDEQYF | TGTGCCAGTAGTATGCGGTTTGTCGACGAGCAGTACTTC